Shown below are 29 T cell receptor beta chains from a single sample sequenced in a study of blood T cells in healthy people across ages. A second 7 to 11 cycle PCR used barcoded and J-beta primers. TCRdb re-derived calls from the 5' RACE reads in MiXCR, one entry per CDR3 protein. There are around 790,000 distinct CDR3 sequences in the sample; 44% occur only once, and around 21% lies in the top ten. Sequencing used blood. These receptors originate from a man aged 55 to 70 in good health.

This chain links TRBV6-2 or TRBV6-3 with TRBJ2-4; 7 nucleotides line up with TRBD1. The germline V gene encodes CDR1 MNHEY and CDR2 SVGEGT. J lost 13 bases, V lost 0 bases, and 15 bases had no gene match. This CDR3 region has 16 residues. CDR3 amino acids: CASSYSKGDSWNTQYF. DNA for the CDR3: TGTGCCAGCAGTTACTCAAAGGGGGACAGTTGGAATACCCAGTACTTC.

About this clonotype itself: One junction end disagrees with the germline gene, perhaps due to a read error. The J gene is TRBJ2-1, the V gene TRBV9; a weak D match, TRBD2 (6 bases). CDR1 SGDLS and CDR2 YYNGEE come from the germline V gene. CDR3 length: 13 residues. This CDR3 is CASNVGGGSEQFF. The CDR3 DNA is TGTGCCAGCAACGTAGGAGGAGGGAGTGAGCAGTTCTTC. Combining the CDR3 with reference TRBV9 and TRBJ2-1 gives the whole variable domain DSGVTQTPKHLITATGQRVTLRCSPRSGDLSVYWYQQSLDQGLQFLIQYYNGEERAKGNILERFSAQQFPDLHSELNLSSLELGDSALYFCASNVGGGSEQFFGPGTRLTVL.

This rearrangement joins TRBV7-2 to TRBJ2-7; 8 bases agree with TRBD1. CDR1 is SGHTA and CDR2 is FQGNSA in the germline V gene. With 5 bases clipped from V and 5 bases from J, the junction kept 11 bases outside the gene matches. This CDR3 is 15 amino acids long. CDR3 nucleotide sequence: TGTGCCAGCAGCATACAGAGGACAGGGAGCCACGAGCAGTACTTC. This translates into CASSIQRTGSHEQYF.

This clonotype was seen a few times. The chain uses TRBV9 and TRBJ2-3; TRBD1 matches 7 bases. CDR3 length: 17 amino acids. Germline lookup yields CDR1 SGDLS and CDR2 YYNGEE. With V trimmed by 4 bases and J by 6 bases, 17 bases remained unmatched. The chain's CDR3 is CASSPRQGGTDWDTQYF. CDR3 bases: TGTGCCAGCAGCCCCCGACAGGGCGGCACAGATTGGGATACGCAGTATTTT.

This clonotype was found once. The chain has TRBV20-1 and TRBJ2-2; no reliable D call. V was trimmed by 1 base and J by 1 base, leaving 7 bases between them. Germline CDR1 is DFQATT and CDR2 is SNEGSKA (reference sequence). CDR3 length: 14 residues. In DNA form, the CDR3 reads TGCAGTGCTAGAGGCGGTCTGAACACCGGGGAGCTGTTTTTT. Protein product: CSARGGLNTGELFF.

J is TRBJ2-3 and V is TRBV11-2; 10 bases fit TRBD2. Germline lookup yields CDR1 SGHAT and CDR2 FQNNGV. CDR3 length: 16 residues. Unmatched junction bases numbered 3, after V lost 3 bases and J lost 0 bases. In DNA form, the CDR3 reads TGTGCCAGCAGCTTCCTACTAGCGGGAAGCACAGATACGCAGTATTTT. Translating it yields CASSFLLAGSTDTQYF.

This sequence joins TRBV7-2 and TRBJ2-1, with D perhaps assigned TRBD1 or TRBD2 (5 bases each). Trimming pared 6 bases from V and 12 bases from J, leaving 24 bases between. CDR1 is SGHTA, CDR2 FQGNSA, per germline. The CDR3 sequence is 15 residues long. The CDR3: CASRPPGTSTMRQFF. Here the CDR3 DNA reads TGTGCCAGCAGACCTCCCGGGACCAGTACAATGAGGCAGTTCTTC.

The V call is TRBV9, the J call TRBJ2-1, with a possible D match to TRBD2 (5 bases). CDR1 and CDR2 (germline): SGDLS, YYNGEE. The CDR3 extends over 14 amino acids. Trimming stripped 1 base from V and 5 bases from J, with 10 bases between. CDR3 nucleotide sequence: TGTGCCAGCAGCGTACCACTAGTAGACAATGAGCAGTTCTTC. It encodes CASSVPLVDNEQFF. Complete variable domain (other parts from reference TRBV9 and TRBJ2-1): DSGVTQTPKHLITATGQRVTLRCSPRSGDLSVYWYQQSLDQGLQFLIQYYNGEERAKGNILERFSAQQFPDLHSELNLSSLELGDSALYFCASSVPLVDNEQFFGPGTRLTVL.

This clonotype was counted a few times. V is TRBV7-2 and J is TRBJ2-5; the D is unclear. Germline CDR1 SGHTA, CDR2 FQGNSA. Trimming took 1 base from V and 3 from J, leaving 9 bases between them. The CDR3 loop spans 14 amino acids. DNA for the CDR3: TGTGCCAGCAGCTTAGTGGGGTCAAAAGAGACCCAGTACTTC. Amino acid sequence: CASSLVGSKETQYF. The full variable domain, in which reference TRBV7-2 and TRBJ2-5 provide the parts outside the CDR3, is GAGVSQSPSNKVTEKGKDVELRCDPISGHTALYWYRQSLGQGLEFLIYFQGNSAPDKSGLPSDRFSAERTGGSVSTLTIQRTQQEDSAVYLCASSLVGSKETQYFGPGTRLLVL.

About this clonotype itself: At one of its ends the junction is not consistent with the germline gene, which may arise from a read error. DNA of the CDR3: TGCGCCAGCAGAGAGTGGGGGATCCATAAAGACACCCAGTACTTC. It yields the protein CASREWGIHKDTQYF. The chain recombines TRBV5-1 with TRBJ2-5; D is possibly TRBD1 or TRBD2 (5 bases each). Germline V lookup: CDR1 SGHRS, CDR2 YFSETQ. The length of the CDR3 is 15 residues.

The chain uses TRBV7-2 and TRBJ2-5; 14 bases agree with TRBD2. CDR1 and CDR2 from the germline V gene are SGHTA and FQGNSA. Trimming cost V 5 bases and J 5 bases; bases outside gene matches: 10. This CDR3 is 17 amino acids long. CDR3 sequence reads: CASSTRLAGGPGETQYF. The DNA of the CDR3 is TGTGCCAGCAGCACACGACTAGCGGGGGGGCCCGGGGAGACCCAGTACTTC.

The chain carries TRBV6-2 or TRBV6-3 and TRBJ1-1; D not resolved. The CDR3 spans 13 residues. The germline gives CDR1 MNHEY, CDR2 SVGEGT. Trimming shortened V by 6 bases and J by 7 bases, and 15 bases separated the two germline ends. The CDR3 bases are TGTGCCAGCAGCCGCTTTGCGGGAGGTGAAGCTTTCTTT. Its translation: CASSRFAGGEAFF.

The gene calls are TRBV7-2 and TRBJ2-7; 11 nucleotides agree with TRBD1. The ends lost 5 bases at V and 0 bases at J; junction bases unmatched: 6. Germline CDR1 SGHTA, CDR2 FQGNSA. This CDR3 is 16 amino acids long. The CDR3 sequence is CASSDPGTGGSYEQYF. As DNA, the CDR3 is TGTGCCAGCAGCGACCCCGGGACAGGGGGCTCCTACGAGCAGTACTTC. The variable domain in full, completed from reference TRBV7-2 and TRBJ2-7, reads GAGVSQSPSNKVTEKGKDVELRCDPISGHTALYWYRQSLGQGLEFLIYFQGNSAPDKSGLPSDRFSAERTGGSVSTLTIQRTQQEDSAVYLCASSDPGTGGSYEQYFGPGTRLTVT.

This clonotype was detected only once. One junction end disagrees with the germline gene, perhaps due to a read error. V is TRBV6-1 and J is TRBJ2-5; D is ambiguous. This CDR3 contains 15 residues. CDR1 is MNHNS and CDR2 is SASEGT in the germline V gene. This CDR3 is CAGSERIRWEETQYF. The DNA of the CDR3 is TGTGCCGGCAGTGAACGTATTAGGTGGGAAGAGACCCAGTACTTC.

This rearrangement joins TRBV11-3 to TRBJ2-1; D gene unclear. Per germline, CDR1 SGHNT and CDR2 YENEEA. The CDR3 has 12 residues. Trimming removed 3 bases from V and 5 bases from J, with 5 bases in between. The CDR3 sequence: CASSFRDNEQFF. DNA for the CDR3: TGTGCCAGCAGCTTCCGAGACAATGAGCAGTTCTTC.

In DNA, the CDR3 is TGCGCCAGCAGCCAAGGCGAGGTGGGCAGTTACAATGAGCAGTTCTTC. Translation gives CASSQGEVGSYNEQFF. The chain has TRBV4-1 and TRBJ2-1, with no clear D. The CDR3 has 16 amino acids. Germline V gives CDR1 MGHRA, CDR2 YSYEKL. The V end was cut by 1 base, the J end by 4 bases, with 14 bases between.

The V call is TRBV7-2, the J call TRBJ2-7; D may correspond to TRBD1 or TRBD2 (6 bases each). V lost 0 bases and J lost 2, with 20 bases in between. CDR1 and CDR2 from the germline V gene are SGHTA and FQGNSA. The CDR3 runs to 18 residues. The CDR3 here is CASSLAGSGRRDTYEQYF. The CDR3 nucleotides read TGTGCCAGCAGCTTAGCTGGGAGTGGCCGGCGGGACACCTACGAGCAGTACTTC.

In its sample, this clonotype was seen many times. V is TRBV3-1 and J is TRBJ2-5, with no clear D. The CDR3 runs to 11 residues. Trimming pared 8 bases from V and 4 bases from J, leaving 8 bases between. The germline V gene encodes CDR1 LGHDT and CDR2 YNNKEL (reference sequence). The CDR3 coding sequence is TGTGCCAGCCTCCATTTAGAGACCCAGTACTTC. Amino acid sequence: CASLHLETQYF.

This clonotype was detected a few times. The CDR3 nucleotides are TGCAGTGCTAGAGATAATCTCTGGACAGGGGAAAGCGAGCAGTACTTC. Its translation is CSARDNLWTGESEQYF. The chain is built from TRBV20-1 and TRBJ2-7, with TRBD1 matching over 9 bases. V dropped 0 bases and J dropped 6; count of bases not matched to a gene: 12. Looked up from germline, CDR1 is DFQATT and CDR2 is SNEGSKA (reference sequence). The CDR3 is 16 amino acids.

J is TRBJ2-4 and V is TRBV10-3; TRBD2 might be the D (6 bases). Judging by the DNA end, TRBJ2-7 fits better; the J call may be wrong. There are 13 residues in the CDR3. Germline V CDR1 and CDR2: ENHRY, SYGVKD. CDR3 residues: CAISESEGREQYF. The CDR3 DNA reads as TGTGCCATCAGTGAGTCGGAGGGACGCGAGCAGTACTTC.

This clonotype showed up just a few times. The rearrangement joins TRBV5-1 to TRBJ1-4, with D unclear. The CDR3 is 15 amino acids. CDR1 is SGHRS, CDR2 YFSETQ, per germline. V lost 4 bases and J lost 0, with 10 bases in between. The CDR3 nucleotides are TGCGCCAGCAGCCCTAACAGTGCAACTAATGAAAAACTGTTTTTT. It yields the protein CASSPNSATNEKLFF.

This clonotype has just a few counts. The V call is TRBV5-1, the J call TRBJ2-6; 9 bases are shared with TRBD2. The CDR3 totals 18 residues. Trimming at V came to 7 bases and at J to 0 bases, leaving 11 bases not matched to a gene. The germline V gene encodes CDR1 SGHRS and CDR2 YFSETQ. This chain's CDR3 is CASSLGGLAFSGANVLTF. The CDR3 DNA is TGCGCCAGCTCCTTGGGGGGACTAGCTTTCTCTGGGGCCAACGTCCTGACTTTC.

The chain recombines TRBV6-2 or TRBV6-3 with TRBJ2-3, with 9 bases identical to TRBD1. J was trimmed by 5 bases and V by 6 bases; bases with no gene match: 12. This CDR3 is built from 16 residues. Germline lookup yields CDR1 MNHEY and CDR2 SVGEGT. CDR3 in DNA: TGTGCCAGCAGGCCCGGGGGTACAGGGGGCTTAGATACGCAGTATTTT. It is translated as CASRPGGTGGLDTQYF.

Note on this clonotype: A much bigger clone sits one base away, suggesting this may be a read error. The chain links TRBV6-2 or TRBV6-3 to TRBJ2-5; D is unclear. The ends were cut back, 6 bases at V and 3 bases at J, with 11 bases in the middle. The CDR3 extends over 13 amino acids. Germline V lookup: CDR1 MNHEY, CDR2 SVGEGT. The CDR3, as DNA: TGTGCCAGCAGCAGACACAAGAAAGAGACCCAGTACTTC. The encoded protein is CASSRHKKETQYF.

The chain recombines TRBV5-4 with TRBJ2-5; D call uncertain. The germline V and J ends were trimmed by 0 bases and 3 bases, with 9 bases remaining between them. The V gene's germline CDR1 is SGHNT and CDR2 YYREEE (reference sequence). This CDR3 spans 14 amino acids. CDR3 sequence (DNA): TGTGCCAGCAGCTTGGGGCAATTAAAAGAGACCCAGTACTTC. Protein sequence: CASSLGQLKETQYF.

This clonotype showed up just a few times. V is TRBV25-1 and J is TRBJ1-2; D is perhaps TRBD1 (5 bases). The CDR3 covers 13 residues. The V gene lost 8 bases and the J gene lost 2 bases, with 12 bases spanning the gap. The V gene's germline CDR1 is MGHDK and CDR2 SYGVNS. CDR3 protein: CASLRDGNYGYTF. The CDR3 DNA follows: TGTGCCAGCCTTCGGGACGGGAACTATGGCTACACCTTC.

This sequence joins TRBV30 and TRBJ1-3, with no clear D. The CDR3 length is 14 residues. CDR1 and CDR2 (germline): GTSNPN, SVGIG (reference sequence). Trimming stripped 0 bases from V and 2 bases from J, with 8 bases between. In DNA form, the CDR3 reads TGTGCCTGGAGTGTTGGTGGACCTGGAAACACCATATATTTT. Encoded protein: CAWSVGGPGNTIYF.

V gene TRBV7-2 combines with J gene TRBJ1-5; 10 bases map to TRBD1. Per germline, CDR1 SGHTA and CDR2 FQGNSA. The J segment lost 2 bases and the V segment lost 3 bases, leaving 10 bases of the junction unmatched. There are 18 residues in the CDR3. The CDR3 region is CASSLRVTGTGGNQPQHF. The CDR3 DNA reads TGTGCCAGCAGCTTGAGAGTCACCGGGACAGGGGGCAATCAGCCCCAGCATTTT.

As to this clonotype: Germline and junction disagree at one end, which may indicate a read error. The chain couples TRBV10-3 to TRBJ2-3; 8 bases match TRBD2. CDR1 ENHRY and CDR2 SYGVKD come from the germline V gene. The CDR3 contains 15 residues. The CDR3 loop reads CASSGAGAFTDTQYF. DNA for the CDR3: TGTGCCAGCAGTGGAGCGGGGGCCTTCACAGATACGCAGTATTTT.